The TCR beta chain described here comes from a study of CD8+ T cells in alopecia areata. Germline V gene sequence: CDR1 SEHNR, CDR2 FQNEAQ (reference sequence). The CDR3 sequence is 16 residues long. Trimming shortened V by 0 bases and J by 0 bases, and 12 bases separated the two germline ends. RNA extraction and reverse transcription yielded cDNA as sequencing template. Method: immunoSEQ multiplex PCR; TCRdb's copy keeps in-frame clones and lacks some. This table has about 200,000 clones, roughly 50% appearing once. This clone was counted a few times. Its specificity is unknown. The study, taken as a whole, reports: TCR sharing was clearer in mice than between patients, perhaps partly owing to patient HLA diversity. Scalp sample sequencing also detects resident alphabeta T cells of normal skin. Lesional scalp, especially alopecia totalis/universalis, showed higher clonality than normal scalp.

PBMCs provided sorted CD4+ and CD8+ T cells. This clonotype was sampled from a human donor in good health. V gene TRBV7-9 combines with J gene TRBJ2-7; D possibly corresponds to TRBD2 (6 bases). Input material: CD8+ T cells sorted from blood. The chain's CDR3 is CASSLAGTASSYEQYF. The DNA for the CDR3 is TGTGCCAGCAGCTTAGCAGGGACTGCGAGCTCCTACGAGCAGTACTTC.